The 2 T cell receptor beta chains below were found in one sample sequenced in a study of early T cells in non-severe SARS-CoV-2 infection. Using its own MiXCR run on the 5' RACE reads, TCRdb lists one record per CDR3 protein. Of tens of thousands of distinct CDR3 sequences listed, less than 7% were seen once; the top ten hold 9.5% to 15%. What was sequenced was whole blood. The receptors were gathered from an adult who was a healthcare worker with PCR-confirmed SARS-CoV-2 infection or an uninfected control (not recorded which).

There are many counts of this clonotype. This chain connects TRBV12-3 or TRBV12-4 to TRBJ1-2; 9 bases are shared with TRBD1. V dropped 3 bases and J dropped 6; count of bases not matched to a gene: 8. The CDR3 loop spans 15 amino acids. CDR3 bases: TGTGCCAGCAGTTTGGGACAGGGAACTCGTAATGGCTACACCTTC. It encodes CASSLGQGTRNGYTF.

The chain couples TRBV12-3 or TRBV12-4 to TRBJ2-5; TRBD1 aligns across 7 bases. The length of the CDR3 is 13 residues. V was clipped by 5 bases and J by 5 bases; unmatched bases: 5. The chain's CDR3 is CASSAHRGETQYF. CDR3 sequence (DNA): TGTGCCAGCAGTGCTCACAGGGGTGAGACCCAGTACTTC.